Presented here are 11 T cell receptor beta chains from one specimen sequenced in a study of cytomegalovirus exposure and HLA in healthy donors. Using immunoSEQ multiplex PCR, the repertoire was profiled, and TCRdb retains in-frame clones only, with some absent. The sample has under 100,000 clones, around 96% seen once. What was sequenced was PBMCs. The source is a man between 18 and 35 years old in good health and CMV-seronegative.

This rearrangement joins TRBV29-1 to TRBJ2-1, with 13 bases matching TRBD2. J gave up 1 base and V 6 bases, and 15 bases lay outside the gene matches. Per the germline V gene, CDR1 is SQVTM and CDR2 is ANQGSEA. This CDR3 region has 19 residues. CDR3 loop: CSVDPGLAGPYGSYNEQFF. CDR3 DNA: TGCAGCGTCGACCCGGGACTAGCGGGACCTTACGGATCCTACAATGAGCAGTTCTTC.

This chain joins TRBV7-2 and TRBJ2-7; D call uncertain. The CDR3 is 13 residues long. Germline assignment: CDR1 SGHTA and CDR2 FQGNSA. V lost 5 bases to trimming and J lost 2 bases, with 10 bases between them. The CDR3 spells CASSPLFAYEQYF. CDR3 nucleotides: TGTGCCAGCAGCCCTCTCTTTGCCTACGAGCAGTACTTC. Complete variable domain (other parts from reference TRBV7-2 and TRBJ2-7): GAGVSQSPSNKVTEKGKDVELRCDPISGHTALYWYRQSLGQGLEFLIYFQGNSAPDKSGLPSDRFSAERTGGSVSTLTIQRTQQEDSAVYLCASSPLFAYEQYFGPGTRLTVT.

The J gene is TRBJ1-2, the V gene TRBV4-1; 8 nucleotides agree with TRBD1. Germline assignment: CDR1 MGHRA and CDR2 YSYEKL. After removal of 1 base from V and 8 bases from J, the junction contained 15 bases not matched to a gene. The CDR3 is 17 residues long. For the CDR3, the DNA is TGCGCCAGCAGCCAAGGAGGGACAGGAGGTACCTCGAGGGGCTACACCTTC. Translating gives CASSQGGTGGTSRGYTF.

The V call is TRBV27, the J call TRBJ1-5; D remains unclear. The germline V and J ends were trimmed by 6 bases and 0 bases, with 21 bases remaining between them. Per germline, CDR1 MNHEY and CDR2 SMNVEV (reference sequence). The CDR3 contains 18 residues. CDR3 amino acids: CASSRTLATLYSNQPQHF. CDR3 DNA sequence: TGTGCCAGCAGCCGCACCCTCGCGACACTTTATAGCAATCAGCCCCAGCATTTT.

This rearrangement joins TRBV5-6 to TRBJ2-1; the D is unclear. Germline loops: CDR1 SGHDT, CDR2 YYEEEE. V lost 1 base and J 4 bases, leaving 9 bases between the germline ends. The CDR3 runs to 14 residues. For the CDR3, the DNA is TGTGCCAGCAGCTTGACGGTTCTTTACAATGAGCAGTTCTTC. Translation: CASSLTVLYNEQFF.

As regards this clone: At one boundary the junction diverges from the germline segment, which might be a read error. This chain links TRBV7-7 with TRBJ2-7; 9 bases align to TRBD1. The germline gives CDR1 SSHAT, CDR2 FNYEAQ (reference sequence). This CDR3 is 17 amino acids long. CDR3 sequence reads: CASSSQLTGTGLYEQYF. The CDR3 coding sequence is TGTGCTAGCAGCTCCCAATTAACCGGGACAGGGCTTTACGAGCAGTACTTC.

V gene TRBV6-5 combines with J gene TRBJ2-1, with D perhaps TRBD2 (7 bases). CDR3 size: 14 residues. V lost 2 bases and J lost 8, with 13 bases in between. Per germline, CDR1 MNHEY and CDR2 SVGAGI. CDR3 sequence reads: CASSYIGGHDEQFF. As DNA, the CDR3 is TGTGCCAGCAGTTACATCGGGGGGCACGATGAGCAGTTCTTC.

The chain carries TRBV6-5 and TRBJ1-1, with D maybe TRBD1 (6 bases). Trimming removed 2 bases at V and 5 bases at J, with 15 bases between. The germline V gene has CDR1 MNHEY and CDR2 SVGAGI. This CDR3 has 15 amino acids. The CDR3 loop reads CASSYPKGGVTEAFF. The CDR3 DNA is TGTGCCAGCAGTTACCCAAAAGGGGGTGTAACTGAAGCTTTCTTT.

This clone was detected only a few times. The chain employs TRBV6-1 and TRBJ2-7; perhaps TRBD1 as D (5 bases). Trimming removed 1 base from V and 3 bases from J, with 10 bases in between. CDR3 length: 14 residues. Germline-derived CDR1 and CDR2 are MNHNS and SASEGT. The CDR3 nucleotides read TGTGCCAGCAGTGAAGGGACACAACTCTACGAGCAGTACGTC. This gives the protein CASSEGTQLYEQYV.

The chain uses TRBV5-1 and TRBJ2-1; D possibly corresponds to TRBD2 (6 bases). Germline loops: CDR1 SGHRS, CDR2 YFSETQ. CDR3 length: 14 residues. Between the trimmed V and J ends, which lost 5 bases and 6 bases, there was a span of 15 bases. CDR3 amino acids: CASRRESLINEQFF. The DNA for the CDR3 is TGCGCCAGCAGGCGGGAATCCCTTATCAATGAGCAGTTCTTC.

This sequence joins TRBV30 and TRBJ2-3; 15 bases agree with TRBD2. The V gene end was trimmed by 3 bases and the J gene end by 6 bases; junction bases not matched to a gene: 4. This CDR3 is built from 15 residues. In germline, CDR1 is GTSNPN, CDR2 SVGIG (reference sequence). The CDR3 is CAWSRTSGRADTQYF. Here the CDR3 DNA reads TGTGCCTGGAGCAGGACTAGCGGGAGGGCTGATACGCAGTATTTT.